The following is a TCR beta chain sequence with its context. The antigen is unknown. These data belong to a study of shared clonotypes between healthy human individuals. Study-wide findings and caveats: It was observed that roughly 5% of naive CD4 clonotypes were shared across a handful of donors. Sample collection involved blood only; tissue repertoires are likely different.

Partitioning of CD4+ cells yielded a CD45RA+ naive subset and a CD45RA-negative memory subset. TCRdb's table, derived via immunoSEQ multiplex PCR, lists solely in-frame clones and lacks some. The table records 300,000 to 400,000 clones, 74% of them present only once. This sequence originates from a man aged 30-40 years in good health. The sequenced material came from memory CD4+ T cells sorted from blood. Subset here: CD45RA-negative fraction.

CDR3 DNA sequence: TGTGCCAGCAATGCGGGATATAACTATGGCTACACCTTC. This gives the protein CASNAGYNYGYTF. The chain couples TRBV2 to TRBJ1-2; D unclear. V lost 7 bases and J lost 1, with 10 bases in between. This CDR3 has 13 amino acids. Germline lookup yields CDR1 SNHLY and CDR2 FYNNEI.